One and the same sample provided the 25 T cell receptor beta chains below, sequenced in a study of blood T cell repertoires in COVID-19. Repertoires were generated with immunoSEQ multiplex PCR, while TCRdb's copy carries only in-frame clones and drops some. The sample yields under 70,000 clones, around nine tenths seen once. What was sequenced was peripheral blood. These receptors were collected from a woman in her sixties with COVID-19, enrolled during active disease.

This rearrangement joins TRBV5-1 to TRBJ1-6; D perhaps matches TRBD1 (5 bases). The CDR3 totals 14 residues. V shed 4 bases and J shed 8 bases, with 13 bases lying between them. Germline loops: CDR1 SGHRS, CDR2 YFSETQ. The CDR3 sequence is CASSRQGRDSPLHF. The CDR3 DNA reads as TGCGCCAGCAGCCGCCAGGGCCGGGATTCACCCCTCCACTTT.

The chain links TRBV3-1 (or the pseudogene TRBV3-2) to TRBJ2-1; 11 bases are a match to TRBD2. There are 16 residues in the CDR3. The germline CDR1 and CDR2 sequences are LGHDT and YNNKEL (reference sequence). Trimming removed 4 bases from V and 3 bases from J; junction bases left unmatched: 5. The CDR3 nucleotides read TGTGCCAGCAGCCCCCCTAGCGGGAGGTTCTACAATGAGCAGTTCTTC. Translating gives CASSPPSGRFYNEQFF.

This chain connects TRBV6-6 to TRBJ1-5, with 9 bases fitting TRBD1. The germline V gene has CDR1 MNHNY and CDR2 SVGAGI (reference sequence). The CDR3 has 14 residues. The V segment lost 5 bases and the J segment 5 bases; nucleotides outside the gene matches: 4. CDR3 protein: CASSRTGGYQPQHF. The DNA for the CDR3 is TGTGCCAGCAGTCGTACAGGGGGCTATCAGCCCCAGCATTTT.

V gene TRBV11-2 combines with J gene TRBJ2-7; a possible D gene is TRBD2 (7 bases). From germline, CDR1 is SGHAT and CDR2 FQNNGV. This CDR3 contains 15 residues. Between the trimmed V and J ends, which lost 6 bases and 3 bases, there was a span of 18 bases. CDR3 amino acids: CASRAGTGKFYEQYF. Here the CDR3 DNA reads TGTGCCAGCAGAGCGGGAACAGGGAAGTTCTACGAGCAGTACTTC.

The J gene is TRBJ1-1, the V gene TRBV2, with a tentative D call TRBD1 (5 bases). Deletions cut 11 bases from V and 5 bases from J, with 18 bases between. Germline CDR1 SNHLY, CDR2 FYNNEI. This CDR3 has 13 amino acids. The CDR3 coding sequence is TGTGCCTCGTGTAGGGTTGGGGGGACTGAAGCTTTCTTT. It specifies CASCRVGGTEAFF.

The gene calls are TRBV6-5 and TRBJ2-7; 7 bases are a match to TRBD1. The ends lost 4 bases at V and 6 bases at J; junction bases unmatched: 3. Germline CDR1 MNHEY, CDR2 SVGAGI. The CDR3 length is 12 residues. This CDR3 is CASSSNRGEQYF. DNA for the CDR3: TGTGCCAGCAGTTCCAACAGGGGCGAGCAGTACTTC.

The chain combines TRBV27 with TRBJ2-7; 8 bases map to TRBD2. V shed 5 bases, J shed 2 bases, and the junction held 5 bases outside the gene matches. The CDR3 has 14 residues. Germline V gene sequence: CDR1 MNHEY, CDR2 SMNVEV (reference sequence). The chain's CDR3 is CASSRTSGTYEQYF. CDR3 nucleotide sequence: TGTGCCAGCAGTCGCACTAGCGGAACCTACGAGCAGTACTTC.

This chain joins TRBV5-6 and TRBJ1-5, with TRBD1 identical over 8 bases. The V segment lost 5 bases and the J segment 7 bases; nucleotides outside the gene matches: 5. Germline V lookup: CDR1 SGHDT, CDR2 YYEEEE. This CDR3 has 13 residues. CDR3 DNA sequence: TGTGCCAGCAGGAGACAGGGGCGGCAGCCCCAGCATTTT. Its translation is CASRRQGRQPQHF.

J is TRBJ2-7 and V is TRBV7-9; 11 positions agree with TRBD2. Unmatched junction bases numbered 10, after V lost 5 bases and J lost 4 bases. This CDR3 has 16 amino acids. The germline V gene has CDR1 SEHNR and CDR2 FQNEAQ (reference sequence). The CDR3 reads CASSAKPGLADYEQYF. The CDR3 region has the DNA TGTGCCAGCAGCGCAAAACCGGGACTAGCGGATTACGAGCAGTACTTC.

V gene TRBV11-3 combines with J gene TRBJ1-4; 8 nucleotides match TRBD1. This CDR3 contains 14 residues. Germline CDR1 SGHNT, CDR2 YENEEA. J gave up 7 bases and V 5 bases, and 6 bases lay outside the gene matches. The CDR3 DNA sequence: TGTGCCAGCAGCGCGGGACAGGCAGGTGAAAAACTGTTTTTT. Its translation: CASSAGQAGEKLFF.

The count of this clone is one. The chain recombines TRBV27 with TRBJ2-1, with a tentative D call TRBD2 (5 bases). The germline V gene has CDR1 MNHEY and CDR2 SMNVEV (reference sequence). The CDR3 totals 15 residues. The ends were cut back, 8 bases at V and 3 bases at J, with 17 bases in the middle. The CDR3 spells CASPFGGSSYNEQFF. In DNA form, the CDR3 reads TGTGCCAGCCCCTTTGGTGGGAGTAGCTACAATGAGCAGTTCTTC.

The CDR3 reads CSVDTRAVNNEQFF. The CDR3 nucleotides read TGCAGCGTTGATACCAGGGCCGTAAACAATGAGCAGTTCTTC. The chain has TRBV29-1 and TRBJ2-1, with TRBD1 as a possible D gene (5 bases). The V end lost 3 bases, the J end lost 5 bases, and 14 bases lay between the germline ends. Looked up from germline, CDR1 is SQVTM and CDR2 is ANQGSEA. CDR3 size: 14 residues.

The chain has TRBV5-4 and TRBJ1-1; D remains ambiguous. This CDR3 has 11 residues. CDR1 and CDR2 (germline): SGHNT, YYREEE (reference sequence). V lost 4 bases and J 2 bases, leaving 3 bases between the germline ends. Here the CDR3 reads CASSLNTEAFF. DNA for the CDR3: TGTGCCAGCAGCCTTAACACTGAAGCTTTCTTT.

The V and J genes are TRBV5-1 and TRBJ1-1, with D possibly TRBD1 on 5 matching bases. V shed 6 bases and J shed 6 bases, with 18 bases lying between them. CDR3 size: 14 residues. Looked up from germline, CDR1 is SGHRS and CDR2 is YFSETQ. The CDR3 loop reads CASTVSQGGPEAFF. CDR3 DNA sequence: TGCGCCAGCACGGTGTCTCAGGGCGGTCCTGAAGCTTTCTTT.

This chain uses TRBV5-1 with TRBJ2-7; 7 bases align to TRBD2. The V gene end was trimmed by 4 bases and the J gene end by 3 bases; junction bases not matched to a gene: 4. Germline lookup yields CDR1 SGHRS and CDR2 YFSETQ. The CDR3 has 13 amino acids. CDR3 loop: CASSPTGGYEQYF. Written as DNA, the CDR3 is TGCGCCAGCAGCCCAACGGGAGGCTACGAGCAGTACTTC.

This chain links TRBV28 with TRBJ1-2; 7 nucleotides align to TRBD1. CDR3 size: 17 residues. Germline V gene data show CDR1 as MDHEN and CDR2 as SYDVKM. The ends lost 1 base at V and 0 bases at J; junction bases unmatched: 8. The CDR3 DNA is TGTGCCAGCAGTTTATTCTGGACAGGTTCTTCTAACTATGGCTACACCTTC. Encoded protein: CASSLFWTGSSNYGYTF.

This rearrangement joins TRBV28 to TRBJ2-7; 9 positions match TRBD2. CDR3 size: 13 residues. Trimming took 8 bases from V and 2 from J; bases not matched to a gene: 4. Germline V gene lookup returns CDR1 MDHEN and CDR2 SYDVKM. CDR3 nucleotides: TGTGCCAGCCACCGCGGGAGGGCCTACGAGCAGTACTTC. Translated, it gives CASHRGRAYEQYF.

The CDR3 coding sequence is TGCAGCGTTGAGGGGAGGAACTCCTACGAGCAGTACTTC. Its translation is CSVEGRNSYEQYF. The chain uses TRBV29-1 and TRBJ2-7; TRBD2 is a possible D gene (6 bases). This CDR3 has 13 amino acids. Germline lookup yields CDR1 SQVTM and CDR2 ANQGSEA. V dropped 3 bases and J dropped 0 bases, with 9 bases sitting between them.

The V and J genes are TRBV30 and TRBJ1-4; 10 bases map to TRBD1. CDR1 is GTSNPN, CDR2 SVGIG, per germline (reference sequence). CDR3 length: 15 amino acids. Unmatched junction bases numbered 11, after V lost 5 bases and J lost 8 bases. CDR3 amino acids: CAWGTGQGTGEKLFF. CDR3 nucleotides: TGTGCCTGGGGAACGGGACAGGGGACGGGCGAAAAACTGTTTTTT.

CDR3 residues: CATGTGRTEQFF. In DNA, the CDR3 is TGTGCTACCGGGACAGGTCGAACTGAGCAGTTCTTC. This chain uses TRBV19 with TRBJ2-1; 8 bases line up with TRBD1. Germline values: CDR1 LNHDA, CDR2 SQIVND (reference sequence). This CDR3 has 12 residues.

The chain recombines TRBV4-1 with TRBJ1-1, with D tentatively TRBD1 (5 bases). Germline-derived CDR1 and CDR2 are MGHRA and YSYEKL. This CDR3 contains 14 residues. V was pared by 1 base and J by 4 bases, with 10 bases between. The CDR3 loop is CASSQGRGRTEAFF. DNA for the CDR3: TGCGCCAGCAGCCAAGGGAGGGGACGCACTGAAGCTTTCTTT.

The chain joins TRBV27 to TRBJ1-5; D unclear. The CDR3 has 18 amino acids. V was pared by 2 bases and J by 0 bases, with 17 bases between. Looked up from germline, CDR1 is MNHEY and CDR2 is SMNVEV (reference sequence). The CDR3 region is CASSLTSPLETSNQPQHF. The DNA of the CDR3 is TGTGCCAGCAGTTTAACCTCACCGCTGGAGACTAGCAATCAGCCCCAGCATTTT.

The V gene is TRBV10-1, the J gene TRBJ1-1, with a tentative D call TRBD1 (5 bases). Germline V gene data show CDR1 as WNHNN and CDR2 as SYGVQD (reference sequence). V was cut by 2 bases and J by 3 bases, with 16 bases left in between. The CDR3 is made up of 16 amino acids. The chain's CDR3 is CASSERRDYPDTEAFF. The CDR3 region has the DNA TGCGCCAGCAGTGAGCGGAGGGACTACCCGGACACTGAAGCTTTCTTT.

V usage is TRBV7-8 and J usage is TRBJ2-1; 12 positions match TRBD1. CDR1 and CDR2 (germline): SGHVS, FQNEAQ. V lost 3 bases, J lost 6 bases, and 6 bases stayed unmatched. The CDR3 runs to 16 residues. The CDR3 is CASSFRDRGQVNEQFF. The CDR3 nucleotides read TGTGCCAGCAGCTTCCGGGACAGGGGGCAGGTCAATGAGCAGTTCTTC.

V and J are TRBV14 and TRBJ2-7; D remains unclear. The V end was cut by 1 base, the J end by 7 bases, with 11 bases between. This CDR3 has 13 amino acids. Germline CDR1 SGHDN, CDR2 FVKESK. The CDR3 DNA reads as TGTGCCAGCAGCCAAGCGACCGGGTGGGAGCAGTACTTC. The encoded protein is CASSQATGWEQYF.